The present T cell receptor (beta chain) was sequenced within a study of cytotoxic CD8 clonotypes in ibrutinib-treated CLL. Overall study context: Researchers reported 11 relapsed/refractory and some 14 treatment-naive patients, 17 of them IGHV unmutated. Response sampling came at median 12 months of treatment, ranging about 6 to 40 months.

This CDR3 comprises 18 residues. Germline trimming cut 4 bases from V and 6 bases from J; bases unmatched to any gene: 8. Germline lookup yields CDR1 MNHNS and CDR2 SASEGT. Notes on the study in general: Rising at ibrutinib response, clonality subsequently fell back toward baseline at progression. Public clonotypes, found uncommonly, either contracted or stayed stable on treatment.

Assay: immunoSEQ multiplex PCR; the TCRdb copy retains only in-frame clones and omits some. The table lists about 49,000 clones, approximately 51% of them singletons. This clone was recorded a few times. Its antigen is still unknown. This TCR was sampled from a human donor with chronic lymphocytic leukemia. Sequences were derived from PBMCs, sampled after 12 months of ibrutinib treatment. The V and J genes are TRBV6-1 and TRBJ2-2, with 16 bases that match TRBD2. For the CDR3, the DNA is TGTGCCAGCAGTGGGTCCGGGACTAGCGGGAGGGTTTCCGGGGAGCTGTTTTTT. Encoded protein: CASSGSGTSGRVSGELFF.